This T cell receptor delta chain was observed in a study of γδ T cells in repeated Plasmodium falciparum infection. Across the whole study: Age- and gender-matched Australian children served as comparison for malaria-exposed Malian children. Malaria-naive adults were infected with P. falciparum NF54 four times over around 640 days. General observations from the study: Donors in Mali lived in a small rural village, largely one ethnic group. Over time and infection, Vgamma9/Vdelta2+ repertoires remained highly stable and polyclonal.

A word on this clone: Its antigen is unknown. Translating this DNA gives a protein that differs at residue 16 from the TCRdb one, which belongs to a much larger clone; a read error is likely, and the protein shown is this translation.

TCRdb re-called clones from the multiplex PCR reads via CATT. The data hold roughly 90,000 delta-chain clones, with roughly 0.9% observed a single time. Gammadelta T cells were flow-sorted from PBMC into Vgamma9/Vdelta2+ and Vdelta2-negative populations for bulk analysis. This CDR3 region has 18 residues. The germline gives CDR1 TSWWSYY, CDR2 QGS. The clonotype originates from a pool of human donors (malaria-infected and uninfected, not separated). No J gene call was made, and the V gene is TRDV1; the listed D gene, TRDD3, was not tested against the DNA. Specimen: gamma-delta T cells from blood. As DNA, the CDR3 is TGTGCTCTTGGGACCTACCGCGGGCTGGGGGGGAACCTGAGACCCCCGATCTTT. Encoded protein: CALGTYRGLGGNLRPPIF.